This paragraph covers one T cell receptor beta chain sequence. This clone's antigen is unknown. Base qualities are not at hand, and no much larger clone is one base apart. These data belong to a study of radiotherapy plus CTLA-4 blockade in lung cancer (dated by TCRdb to between 2017 and 2018). For the study in its entirety: Among enrolled patients, 15% to 20% had an objective response and about 30% reached disease control.

The study evaluated CTLA-4 blockade (ipilimumab) given together with focal radiation therapy in patients who had chemo-refractory metastatic non-small-cell lung cancer. What the research found in general, with its limitations: Early dynamic changes in blood T cell clones, together with increased serum interferon-beta after radiation, were reported as the strongest predictors of response. After treatment with radiotherapy and ipilimumab, TCR clones that came from tumors expanded in the peripheral blood.

Libraries were constructed by the immunoSEQ multiplex PCR assay. TCRdb retrieved this table from immuneACCESS and kept in-frame rearrangements only. Not all clones are present; in checked studies, unresolved V genes account for under half, and no reason is known for the remainder. The sample table records 45,000 to 60,000 clones; 65% to 80% of these occur just once. Clones ranked in the top ten supply about 2.4% of the sample. Taken from the germline V gene, the CDR1 and CDR2 loops are SGHAT and FQNNGV. From the cysteine through the phenylalanine, the CDR3 covers 15 amino acids. Just CDR3 DNA is preserved here, 45 bases in frame from base 1. The junction shows trimming of 5 bases on V and 3 bases on J, and the gene matches do not reach 6 bases of it.

The chain was built from TRBV11-2 and TRBJ1-1; 10 nucleotides in the junction match TRBD1. The TCR sequence derives from a human donor with non-small cell lung cancer whose response to radiotherapy plus ipilimumab could not be evaluated. The sequencing used peripheral blood, collected from a patient treated with radiotherapy plus ipilimumab. DNA sequence: TGTGCCAGCAGCCGGGACAGGGGTTTCGACACTGAAGCTTTCTTT. The resulting protein is CASSRDRGFDTEAFF.